This is a list of T cell receptor beta chains from one sample in a study of T cell changes during pregnancy in multiple sclerosis. The data were produced by immunoSEQ multiplex PCR, yet TCRdb's version contains in-frame clones alone and is incomplete. This table has around 57,000 clones, about 92% appearing once. Sequenced here: CD4+ T cells from peripheral blood mononuclear cells, sampled after pregnancy. All receptors derive from a female donor in good health, enrolled as a control in a pregnancy study. CDR3s include the opening cysteine and the closing phenylalanine or tryptophan. D genes are given only for firm matches. Some rows mark clone size as missing; the rest say once, few, many or name a class of expanded clone.

d_gene,v_gene,abundance,j_gene,CDR3aa,CDR3nt
.,TRBV9,.,TRBJ1-4,CASSGGRGTNEKLFF,TGTGCCAGCAGCGGAGGGAGGGGTACTAATGAAAAACTGTTTTTT
.,TRBV5-4,.,TRBJ2-2,CASSDTQGTNTGELFF,TGTGCCAGCAGCGATACGCAGGGTACGAACACCGGGGAGCTGTTTTTT
.,TRBV28,.,TRBJ1-5,CASSLYTTSTAPQHF,TGTGCCAGCAGTTTATACACGACAAGTACAGCGCCCCAGCATTTT
.,TRBV28,.,TRBJ1-1,CASMDFAAEAFF,TGTGCCAGCATGGATTTTGCGGCTGAAGCTTTCTTT
.,TRBV7-9,.,TRBJ1-1,CASSLGTGLMNTEAFF,TGTGCCAGCAGCCTTGGGACGGGACTAATGAACACTGAAGCTTTCTTT
TRBD1,TRBV5-1,.,TRBJ1-4,CASSLDPGGREKLFF,TGCGCCAGCAGCTTGGACCCAGGGGGCCGAGAAAAACTGTTTTTT
.,TRBV29-1,.,TRBJ1-2,CSVMDSSNYGYTF,TGCAGCGTTATGGACAGCTCTAACTATGGCTACACCTTC
TRBD1,TRBV7-2,.,TRBJ2-5,CASTRTGKETQYF,TGTGCCAGCACCCGGACAGGGAAAGAGACCCAGTACTTC
.,TRBV5-6,.,TRBJ1-6,CASSWSGGGYNSPLHF,TGTGCCAGCAGCTGGTCGGGGGGGGGTTATAATTCACCCCTCCACTTT
.,TRBV2,few,TRBJ1-5,CASSDISGYSNQPQHF,TGTGCCAGCAGTGATATTTCGGGTTATAGCAATCAGCCCCAGCATTTT
TRBD1,TRBV7-6,.,TRBJ1-5,CASSPYNDRVEQPQHF,TGTGCCAGCAGCCCTTACAACGACAGGGTCGAACAGCCCCAGCATTTT
.,TRBV7-2,.,TRBJ1-1,CASSLGAGMGEAFF,TGTGCCAGCAGCTTAGGGGCGGGGATGGGTGAAGCTTTCTTT
TRBD2,TRBV5-1,.,TRBJ2-1,CASSLELAGVSNEQFF,TGCGCCAGCAGCTTGGAGCTAGCGGGGGTTTCAAATGAGCAGTTCTTC
.,TRBV18,.,TRBJ1-4,CASSPLGGNTNEKLFF,TGTGCCAGCTCACCTTTGGGAGGGAACACTAATGAAAAACTGTTTTTT
TRBD2,TRBV7-3,.,TRBJ2-7,CASSLQGTSPANYEQYF,TGTGCCAGCAGCTTACAAGGGACTAGCCCGGCAAATTACGAGCAGTACTTC
.,TRBV5-1,.,TRBJ1-2,CASSLDWGDYGYTF,TGCGCCAGCAGCTTGGATTGGGGGGACTATGGCTACACCTTC
.,TRBV9,.,TRBJ2-6,CASSSSVNSGANVLTF,TGTGCCAGCAGCTCCTCGGTTAACTCTGGGGCCAACGTCCTGACTTTC
.,TRBV25-1,few,TRBJ1-2,CASSDPRRFGAAGYTF,TGTGCCAGCAGTGACCCCCGACGTTTTGGGGCGGCTGGCTACACCTTC
.,TRBV13,.,TRBJ2-7,CASSFYQGFEAYEQYF,TGTGCCAGCAGCTTCTATCAGGGCTTCGAAGCCTACGAGCAGTACTTC
.,TRBV6-1,.,TRBJ2-5,CASSPTRETQYF,TGTGCCAGCAGTCCGACTAGGGAGACCCAGTACTTC
.,TRBV11-2,.,TRBJ1-2,CASSKQGVYGYTF,TGTGCCAGCAGTAAACAGGGAGTCTATGGCTACACCTTC
.,TRBV4-3,.,TRBJ1-2,CASSQESGAPYGYTF,TGCGCCAGCAGCCAAGAATCAGGGGCGCCCTATGGCTACACCTTC